This entry lists 3 T cell receptor beta chains sequenced from one sample in a study of siplizumab effects on memory and regulatory T cells. TCRdb keeps only in-frame clones here, not all; method: immunoSEQ multiplex PCR. The sample lists approximately 100,000 clones, just over 90% occurring once. Sequencing input: non-Treg CD4+ T cells sorted from blood. The receptors were gathered from a human donor in good health.

The rearrangement links TRBV18 to TRBJ2-1, with TRBD2 matching 10 bases. With V trimmed by 3 bases and J by 0 bases, 5 bases remained unmatched. The CDR3 runs 17 residues. CDR1 KGHSH and CDR2 LQKENI come from the germline V gene. The CDR3 loop is CASSPLAGESSYNEQFF. The CDR3 region has the DNA TGTGCCAGCTCACCGCTAGCGGGGGAGAGCTCCTACAATGAGCAGTTCTTC.

The chain recombines TRBV19 with TRBJ2-3; the match to TRBD2 covers 12 bases. Per germline, CDR1 LNHDA and CDR2 SQIVND (reference sequence). This CDR3 is built from 18 residues. Trimming cost V 5 bases and J 0 bases; bases outside gene matches: 9. CDR3: CASSAGLAGPTSTDTQYF. DNA for the CDR3: TGTGCCAGTAGTGCCGGACTAGCGGGGCCGACTAGCACAGATACGCAGTATTTT. Together with reference TRBV19 and TRBJ2-3, the CDR3 gives the full variable domain: DGGITQSPKYLFRKEGQNVTLSCEQNLNHDAMYWYRQDPGQGLRLIYYSQIVNDFQKGDIAEGYSVSREKKESFPLTVTSAQKNPTAFYLCASSAGLAGPTSTDTQYFGPGTRLTVL.

The chain has TRBV19 and TRBJ2-5; 10 bases line up with TRBD2. Trimming took 4 bases from V and 5 from J; bases not matched to a gene: 7. CDR3 length equals 15 residues. Germline V gene sequence: CDR1 LNHDA, CDR2 SQIVND (reference sequence). CDR3: CASSTRLAGWETQYF. The CDR3, as DNA: TGTGCCAGTAGTACGCGACTAGCGGGTTGGGAGACCCAGTACTTC.